Listed below are T cell receptor beta chains from one sample, sequenced in a study of tumor-infiltrating lymphocytes in primary liver carcinoma. TCRdb re-derived calls from the multiplex PCR reads in MiXCR, one entry per CDR3 protein. There are approximately 120,000 distinct CDR3 sequences in the sample; 64% occur only once, and 8.4% lies in the top ten. The sample consisted of liver tumor tissue from sampling region 3. These receptors were taken from a woman aged 55 to 70 with primary liver carcinoma and hepatitis B virus infection. Each CDR3 is given with its conserved first and last residue. Each record gives: D gene, J gene, clone size, V gene, CDR3 protein, CDR3 DNA. The D gene is left open where the match is weak. Clone size is not always given. Where it is, it says once, few, many or a class for expanded clones.

TRBD1,TRBJ1-1,.,TRBV29-1,CSVEGDRAGTEALF,TGCAGCGTTGAGGGGGACAGGGCCGGGACTGAAGCTTTATTT
TRBD2,TRBJ2-5,once,TRBV11-1,CTSSLRLATKETQYF,TGTACCAGTAGCTTACGACTAGCGACGAAAGAGACCCAGTACTTC
.,TRBJ1-2,.,TRBV5-1,CASRVGEPNYGYTF,TGCGCCAGCAGAGTAGGGGAACCGAACTATGGCTACACCTTC
.,TRBJ1-2,many,TRBV4-2,CASSQEQSSSYGYTF,TGTGCCAGCAGCCAAGAACAGTCCTCGAGCTATGGCTACACCTTC
.,TRBJ2-1,once,TRBV6-2/TRBV6-3,CASSQAYNERFF,TGTGCCAGCAGCCAGGCTTACAATGAGCGGTTCTTC
.,TRBJ2-7,.,TRBV6-1,CASIQDIDYEQYF,TGTGCCAGCATACAGGACATAGACTACGAGCAGTACTTC
.,TRBJ1-2,.,TRBV11-2,CASSLERNYGYAF,TGTGCCAGCAGCTTGGAAAGGAACTATGGTTACGCCTTC
TRBD1,TRBJ1-1,many,TRBV12-3/TRBV12-4,CASQSGTGFNTEAFF,TGTGCCAGCCAATCGGGGACAGGGTTTAACACTGAAGCTTTCTTT
.,TRBJ1-6,.,TRBV10-3,CAVQEGLDPPLHF,TGTGCCGTCCAAGAGGGGCTAGATCCACCTCTCCACTTT
TRBD1,TRBJ2-5,.,TRBV11-2,CARSRDREGAQYF,TGTGCCAGGAGCCGGGACAGGGAAGGGGCCCAGTACTTC
TRBD1,TRBJ1-2,many,TRBV28,CASSSGSGTDLNGYTF,TGTGCCAGCAGTTCCGGGTCCGGGACAGACTTGAATGGCTACACCTTC
.,TRBJ2-5,many,TRBV6-2/TRBV6-3,CASRGGGKTQYF,TGTGCATCCAGGGGGGGCGGAAAGACCCAGTACTTC
.,TRBJ2-5,few,TRBV2,CASRVGSGEAQYF,TGTGCCAGCAGGGTGGGGTCAGGAGAGGCCCAGTACTTC
TRBD1,TRBJ1-1,many,TRBV10-3,CAISLTGNAEAFF,TGTGCCATCAGTCTGACAGGGAACGCTGAAGCTTTCTTT
.,TRBJ2-1,.,TRBV11-2,CARSAGTVDYIGQFF,TGTGCCAGAAGTGCCGGGACGGTGGACTACATTGGGCAGTTCTTC
.,TRBJ1-4,many,TRBV7-8,CASSPSPGTNEKLFF,TGTGCCAGCAGCCCCTCCCCGGGAACTAATGAAAAACTGTTTTTT
.,TRBJ1-6,many,TRBV12-3/TRBV12-4,CASSSRGGSPLHF,TGTGCCAGCAGTTCGAGGGGGGGTTCACCCCTCCACTTT
.,TRBJ2-3,many,TRBV4-2,CASSQDPLADTQYF,TGTGCCAGCAGCCAAGATCCCCTCGCAGATACGCAGTATTTT
TRBD2,TRBJ2-7,.,TRBV12-3/TRBV12-4,CASTLFGGSRVYEQYF,TGTGCCAGCACTTTGTTCGGCGGGAGTCGTGTGTACGAGCAGTACTTC
.,TRBJ2-1,.,TRBV11-2,CASSLPPGDSNYNEQFF,TGTGCCAGCAGCTTACCTCCCGGAGATTCCAATTACAATGAGCAGTTCTTC
TRBD1,TRBJ2-7,few,TRBV28,CASSPIDRVRYEQYF,TGTGCCAGCAGCCCGATAGACAGGGTGAGGTACGAGCAGTACTTC
.,TRBJ1-5,many,TRBV5-6,CASSLVGGTNQPQHF,TGTGCCAGCAGCTTAGTGGGGGGGACCAATCAGCCCCAGCATTTT
TRBD2,TRBJ2-7,.,TRBV2,CASSGAGLESSEQYF,TGTGCCAGCAGTGGGGCGGGACTAGAATCGAGTGAGCAGTACTTC
.,TRBJ2-5,.,TRBV5-6,CATSVGRLETQYF,TGTGCCACCAGCGTGGGCAGGTTAGAGACCCAGTACTTC